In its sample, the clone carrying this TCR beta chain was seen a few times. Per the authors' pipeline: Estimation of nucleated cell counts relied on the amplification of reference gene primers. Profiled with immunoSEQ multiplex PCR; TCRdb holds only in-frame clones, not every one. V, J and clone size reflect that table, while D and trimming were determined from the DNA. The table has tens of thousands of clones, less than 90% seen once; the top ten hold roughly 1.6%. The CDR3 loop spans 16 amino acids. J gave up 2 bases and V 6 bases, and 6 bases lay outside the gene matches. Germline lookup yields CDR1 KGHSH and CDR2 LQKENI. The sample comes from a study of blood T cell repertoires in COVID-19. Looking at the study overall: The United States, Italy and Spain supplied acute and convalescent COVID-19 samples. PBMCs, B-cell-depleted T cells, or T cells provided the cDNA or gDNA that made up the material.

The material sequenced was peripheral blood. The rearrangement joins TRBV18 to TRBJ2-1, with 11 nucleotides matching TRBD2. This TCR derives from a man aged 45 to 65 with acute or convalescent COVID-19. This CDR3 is CASSRGTSGAYNEQFF. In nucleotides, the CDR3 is TGTGCCAGCTCCCGTGGGACTAGCGGAGCCTACAATGAGCAGTTCTTC.